The next 7 T cell receptor beta chains were all read from a single sample in a study of blood T cell repertoires in COVID-19. Clones were sequenced by immunoSEQ multiplex PCR, and TCRdb holds only the in-frame ones, with some missing. The table has over 100,000 clones, 90% seen once. The material sequenced was peripheral blood. These receptors were obtained from a human donor in a cohort sampled during active COVID-19.

The chain combines TRBV5-6 with TRBJ2-7; 8 bases map to TRBD1. Trimming cost V 1 base and J 4 bases; bases outside gene matches: 10. Germline CDR1 reads SGHDT; CDR2 reads YYEEEE. This CDR3 has 16 residues. CDR3 coding DNA: TGTGCCAGCAGCTTGTCTTGGACAGGGATTATTTACGAGCAGTACTTC. Translated, it gives CASSLSWTGIIYEQYF.

The gene calls are TRBV5-6 and TRBJ2-3, with TRBD2 matching 11 bases. Germline V gene lookup returns CDR1 SGHDT and CDR2 YYEEEE. CDR3 length equals 18 residues. Trimming took 2 bases from V and 0 from J; bases not matched to a gene: 8. CDR3 residues: CASSFLLAGAISTDTQYF. CDR3 in DNA: TGTGCCAGCAGCTTCCTACTAGCGGGGGCCATTAGCACAGATACGCAGTATTTT.

The V and J genes are TRBV7-2 and TRBJ2-5, with 9 nucleotides matching TRBD2. The CDR3 is made up of 15 amino acids. V shed 6 bases, J shed 5 bases, and the junction held 10 bases outside the gene matches. CDR1 and CDR2 from the germline V gene are SGHTA and FQGNSA. The CDR3 bases are TGTGCCAGCAGAGAGGCGGGAGGGCGGTCGGAGACCCAGTACTTC. This gives the protein CASREAGGRSETQYF.

The J gene is TRBJ1-3, the V gene TRBV3-1 (or the pseudogene TRBV3-2); D uncertain. Germline loops: CDR1 LGHDT, CDR2 YNNKEL (reference sequence). The CDR3 sequence is 15 residues long. V was pared by 0 bases and J by 4 bases, with 10 bases between. The CDR3 region is CASSQDLGLGNTIYF. The DNA of the CDR3 is TGTGCCAGCAGCCAAGATCTCGGTCTGGGAAACACCATATATTTT.

The CDR3 DNA is TGTGCCAGCAGGGGACAGGGAGGGAGGACTGAAGCTTTCTTT. Translation: CASRGQGGRTEAFF. V usage is TRBV2 and J usage is TRBJ1-1; 9 nucleotides match TRBD1. The germline V gene encodes CDR1 SNHLY and CDR2 FYNNEI. This CDR3 region has 14 residues. V lost 6 bases to trimming and J lost 5 bases; unmatched junction nucleotides: 7. The full variable domain, with the rest looked up from reference TRBV2 and TRBJ1-1, is EPEVTQTPSHQVTQMGQEVILRCVPISNHLYFYWYRQILGQKVEFLVSFYNNEISEKSEIFDDQFSVERPDGSNFTLKIRSTKLEDSAMYFCASRGQGGRTEAFFGQGTRLTVV.

The V gene is TRBV6-5, the J gene TRBJ2-2; the match to TRBD2 covers 8 bases. Losses at the gene ends were 9 bases for V and 1 base for J; bases not matched to a gene: 4. Germline V CDR1 and CDR2: MNHEY, SVGAGI. There are 14 residues in the CDR3. The CDR3 region has the DNA TGTGCCAGGGGCCGGGAGGGGAACACCGGGGAGCTGTTTTTT. As protein: CARGREGNTGELFF.

This clone turned up a few times. The CDR3 spells CASSYMGRGPYEQYF. The CDR3 DNA sequence: TGTGCCAGCAGTTACATGGGCAGGGGCCCCTACGAGCAGTACTTC. The chain recombines TRBV27 with TRBJ2-7, with D perhaps matching TRBD1 (6 bases). Trimming took 4 bases from V and 2 from J, leaving 15 bases between them. Looked up from germline, CDR1 is MNHEY and CDR2 is SMNVEV (reference sequence). The CDR3 totals 15 residues.